This T cell receptor (beta chain) was identified during a study of OX40 agonist ivuxolimab in advanced cancers. At the level of the study: Patients in dose escalation had liver, melanoma, kidney or head and neck cancers. Study-wide results and limits: At 0.1 to 3.0 mg/kg and by week 6, CD4+ and CD8+ T cells in the blood had expanded clonally.

Worth noting for this clone: As yet, its antigen is unknown.

V dropped 0 bases and J dropped 0; count of bases not matched to a gene: 14. Germline V gene sequence: CDR1 SGHRS, CDR2 YFSETQ. The CDR3 runs to 22 residues. TCRdb keeps only in-frame clones here, not all; method: immunoSEQ multiplex PCR. The sample records over 150,000 clones, 90% to 95% being singletons. This clonotype was obtained from an adult with an advanced solid tumor such as melanoma, head and neck, liver or kidney cancer. The chain carries TRBV5-1 and TRBJ2-1; 14 bases are a match to TRBD2. Specimen: CD4+ or CD8+ T cells sorted from blood, collected in a trial of the OX40 agonist ivuxolimab. CDR3 bases: TGCGCCAGCAGCTTGGCCGGGGGGACTAGCGGGGGCCGATATAGCTCCTACAATGAGCAGTTCTTC. Translation gives CASSLAGGTSGGRYSSYNEQFF.